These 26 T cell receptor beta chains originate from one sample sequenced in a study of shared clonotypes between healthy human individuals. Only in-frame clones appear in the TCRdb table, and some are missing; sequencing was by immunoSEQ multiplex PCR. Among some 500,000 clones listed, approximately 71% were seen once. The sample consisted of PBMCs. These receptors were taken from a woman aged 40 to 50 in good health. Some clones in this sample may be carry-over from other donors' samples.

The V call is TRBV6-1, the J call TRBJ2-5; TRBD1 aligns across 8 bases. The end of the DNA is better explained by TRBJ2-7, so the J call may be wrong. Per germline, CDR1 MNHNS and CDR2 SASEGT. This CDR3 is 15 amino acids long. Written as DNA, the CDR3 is TGTGCCAGCAGTGAACAGACAGGGGAGGCCTACGAGCAGTACTTC. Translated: CASSEQTGEAYEQYF.

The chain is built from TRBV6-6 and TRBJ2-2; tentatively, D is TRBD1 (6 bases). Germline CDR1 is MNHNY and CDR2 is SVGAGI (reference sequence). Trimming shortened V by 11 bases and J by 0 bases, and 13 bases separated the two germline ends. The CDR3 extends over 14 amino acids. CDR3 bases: TGTGCCGAATCACAGGGTCCGAACACCGGGGAGCTGTTTTTT. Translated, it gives CAESQGPNTGELFF.

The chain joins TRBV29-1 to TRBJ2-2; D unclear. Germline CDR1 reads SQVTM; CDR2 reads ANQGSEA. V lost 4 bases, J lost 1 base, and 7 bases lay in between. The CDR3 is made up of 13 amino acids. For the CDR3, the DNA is TGCAGCGTTGCCCTTTTGAACACCGGGGAGCTGTTTTTT. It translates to CSVALLNTGELFF.

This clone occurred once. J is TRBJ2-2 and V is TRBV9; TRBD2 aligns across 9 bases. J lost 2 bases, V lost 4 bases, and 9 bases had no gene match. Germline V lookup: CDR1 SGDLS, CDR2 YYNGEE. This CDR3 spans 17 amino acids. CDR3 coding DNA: TGTGCCAGCAGCCCCGGCGATAGCGGGGGAAACACCGGGGAGCTGTTTTTT. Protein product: CASSPGDSGGNTGELFF.

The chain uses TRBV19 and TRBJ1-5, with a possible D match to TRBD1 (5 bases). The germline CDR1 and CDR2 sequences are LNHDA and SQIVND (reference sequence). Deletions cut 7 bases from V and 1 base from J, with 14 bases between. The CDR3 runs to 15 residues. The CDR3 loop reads CASIKAGLSNQPQHF. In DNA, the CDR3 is TGTGCCAGTATTAAGGCAGGGTTGAGCAATCAGCCCCAGCATTTT.

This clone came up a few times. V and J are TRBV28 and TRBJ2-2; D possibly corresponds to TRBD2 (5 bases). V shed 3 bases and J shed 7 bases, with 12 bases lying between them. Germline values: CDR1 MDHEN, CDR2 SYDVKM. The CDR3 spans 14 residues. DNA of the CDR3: TGTGCCAGCAGTTTGAGGGCGGGTCGCGGGGAGCTGTTTTTT. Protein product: CASSLRAGRGELFF.

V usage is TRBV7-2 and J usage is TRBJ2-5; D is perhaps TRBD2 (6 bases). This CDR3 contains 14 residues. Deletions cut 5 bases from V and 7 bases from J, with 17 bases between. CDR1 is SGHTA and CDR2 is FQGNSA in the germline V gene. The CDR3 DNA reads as TGTGCCAGCAGCCCACCCGGCGGGGCTGGGACCCAGTACTTC. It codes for CASSPPGGAGTQYF.

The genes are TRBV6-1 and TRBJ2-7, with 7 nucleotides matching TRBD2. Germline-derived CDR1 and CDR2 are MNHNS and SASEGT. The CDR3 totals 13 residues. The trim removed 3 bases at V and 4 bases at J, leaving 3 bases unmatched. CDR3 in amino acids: CASSEGTKYEQYF. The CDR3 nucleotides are TGTGCCAGCAGTGAGGGGACTAAATACGAGCAGTACTTC.

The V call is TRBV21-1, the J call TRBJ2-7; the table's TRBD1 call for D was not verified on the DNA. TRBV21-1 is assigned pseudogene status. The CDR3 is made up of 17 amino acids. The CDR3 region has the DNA TGTGCCAGCAGCACGATAAACAGGGCCCAAGGTAGGGCTGAGCAGTACTTC. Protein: CASSTINRAQGRAEQYF.

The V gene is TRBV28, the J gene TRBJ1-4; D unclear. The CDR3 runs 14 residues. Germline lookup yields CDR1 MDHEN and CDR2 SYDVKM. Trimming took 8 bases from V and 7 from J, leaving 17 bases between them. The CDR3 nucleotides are TGTGCCAGCCTTAGGCTGGGATTTTCTGAAAAACTGTTTTTT. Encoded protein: CASLRLGFSEKLFF.

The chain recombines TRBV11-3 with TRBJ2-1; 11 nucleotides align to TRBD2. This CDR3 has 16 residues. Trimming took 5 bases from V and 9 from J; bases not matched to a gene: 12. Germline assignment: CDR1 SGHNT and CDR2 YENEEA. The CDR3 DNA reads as TGTGCCAGCAGCCCAGGGCCTAGCGGGAGGAGGGGTGAGCAGTTCTTC. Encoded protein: CASSPGPSGRRGEQFF.

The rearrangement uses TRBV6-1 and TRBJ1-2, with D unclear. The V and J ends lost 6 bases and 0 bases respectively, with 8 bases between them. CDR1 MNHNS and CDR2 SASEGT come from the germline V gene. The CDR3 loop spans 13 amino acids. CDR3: CASREQANYGYTF. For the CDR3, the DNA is TGTGCCAGCAGAGAACAAGCTAACTATGGCTACACCTTC.

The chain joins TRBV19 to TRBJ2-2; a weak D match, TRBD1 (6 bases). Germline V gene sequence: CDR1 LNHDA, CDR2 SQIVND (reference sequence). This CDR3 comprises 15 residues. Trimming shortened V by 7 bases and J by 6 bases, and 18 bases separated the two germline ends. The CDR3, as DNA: TGTGCCAGTACCAAAAAACAGGGATCGTCCGGGGAGCTGTTTTTT. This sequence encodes CASTKKQGSSGELFF.

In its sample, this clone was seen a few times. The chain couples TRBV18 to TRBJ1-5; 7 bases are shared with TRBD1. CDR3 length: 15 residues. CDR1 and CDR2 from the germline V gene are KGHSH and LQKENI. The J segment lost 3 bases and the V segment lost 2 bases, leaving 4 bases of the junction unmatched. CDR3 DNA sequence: TGTGCCAGCTCACCAACGGGACAGTCCAATCAGCCCCAGCATTTT. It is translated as CASSPTGQSNQPQHF.

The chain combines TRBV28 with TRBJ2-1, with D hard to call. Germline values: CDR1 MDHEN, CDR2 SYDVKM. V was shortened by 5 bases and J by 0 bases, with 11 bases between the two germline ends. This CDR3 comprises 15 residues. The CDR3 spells CASSTRRSSYNEQFF. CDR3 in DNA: TGTGCCAGCAGTACCCGACGGAGCTCCTACAATGAGCAGTTCTTC.

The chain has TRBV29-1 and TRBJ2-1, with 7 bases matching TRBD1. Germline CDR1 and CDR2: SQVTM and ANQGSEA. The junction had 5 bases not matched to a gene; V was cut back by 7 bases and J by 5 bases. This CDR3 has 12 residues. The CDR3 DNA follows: TGCAGCGGACAGGGATCACACAATGAGCAGTTCTTC. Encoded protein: CSGQGSHNEQFF.

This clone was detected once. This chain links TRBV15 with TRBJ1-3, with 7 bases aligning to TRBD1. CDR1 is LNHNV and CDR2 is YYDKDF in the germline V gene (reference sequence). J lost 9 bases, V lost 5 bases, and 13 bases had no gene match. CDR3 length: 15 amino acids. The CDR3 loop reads CATSSQGGTRGTIYF. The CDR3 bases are TGTGCCACCAGCTCGCAGGGGGGCACCCGAGGCACCATATATTTT.

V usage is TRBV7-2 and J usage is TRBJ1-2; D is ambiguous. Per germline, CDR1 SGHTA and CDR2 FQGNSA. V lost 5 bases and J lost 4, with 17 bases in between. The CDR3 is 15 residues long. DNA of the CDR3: TGTGCCAGCAGCCCAGAGGTCGGGTTTAGCTATGGCTACACCTTC. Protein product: CASSPEVGFSYGYTF.

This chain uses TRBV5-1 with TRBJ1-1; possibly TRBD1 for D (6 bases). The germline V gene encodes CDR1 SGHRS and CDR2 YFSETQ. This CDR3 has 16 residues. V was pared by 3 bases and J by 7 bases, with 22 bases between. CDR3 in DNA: TGCGCCAGCAGCTCCAGTGGGGCTGGGGGCTATGGTGAAGCTTTCTTT. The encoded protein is CASSSSGAGGYGEAFF. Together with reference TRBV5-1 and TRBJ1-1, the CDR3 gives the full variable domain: KAGVTQTPRYLIKTRGQQVTLSCSPISGHRSVSWYQQTPGQGLQFLFEYFSETQRNKGNFPGRFSGRQFSNSRSEMNVSTLELGDSALYLCASSSSGAGGYGEAFFGQGTRLTVV.

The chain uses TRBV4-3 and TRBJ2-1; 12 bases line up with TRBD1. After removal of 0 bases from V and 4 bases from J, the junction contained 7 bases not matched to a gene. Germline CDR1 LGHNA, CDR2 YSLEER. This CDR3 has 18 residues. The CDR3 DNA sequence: TGCGCCAGCAGCCAAGATCCCGGGACAGGGGGCACGTACAATGAGCAGTTCTTC. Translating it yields CASSQDPGTGGTYNEQFF.

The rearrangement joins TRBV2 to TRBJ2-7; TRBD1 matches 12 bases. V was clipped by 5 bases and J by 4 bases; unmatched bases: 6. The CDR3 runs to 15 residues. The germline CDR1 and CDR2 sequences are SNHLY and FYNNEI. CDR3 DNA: TGTGCCAGCAGTCCGGGACAGGGGGCTGCTTACGAGCAGTACTTC. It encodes CASSPGQGAAYEQYF.

CDR3 protein: CASSLLGSTNEKLFF. DNA for the CDR3: TGCGCCAGCAGCTTGTTGGGATCAACTAATGAAAAACTGTTTTTT. V and J are TRBV5-1 and TRBJ1-4, with no clear D. V shed 1 base and J shed 0 bases, with 7 bases lying between them. CDR3 length: 15 amino acids. CDR1 and CDR2 (germline): SGHRS, YFSETQ.

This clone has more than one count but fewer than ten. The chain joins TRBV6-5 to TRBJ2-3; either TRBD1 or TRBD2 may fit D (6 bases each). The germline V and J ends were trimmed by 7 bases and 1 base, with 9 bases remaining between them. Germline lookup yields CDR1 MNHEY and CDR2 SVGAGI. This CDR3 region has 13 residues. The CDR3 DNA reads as TGTGCCAGCACAAGGGGGGGCACAGATACGCAGTATTTT. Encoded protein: CASTRGGTDTQYF.

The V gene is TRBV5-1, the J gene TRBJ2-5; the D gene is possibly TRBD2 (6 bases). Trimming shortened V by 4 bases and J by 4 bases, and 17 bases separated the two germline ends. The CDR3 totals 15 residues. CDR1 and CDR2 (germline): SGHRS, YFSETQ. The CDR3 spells CASSPGGEQPETQYF. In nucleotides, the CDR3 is TGCGCCAGCAGCCCTGGAGGGGAGCAGCCAGAGACCCAGTACTTC.

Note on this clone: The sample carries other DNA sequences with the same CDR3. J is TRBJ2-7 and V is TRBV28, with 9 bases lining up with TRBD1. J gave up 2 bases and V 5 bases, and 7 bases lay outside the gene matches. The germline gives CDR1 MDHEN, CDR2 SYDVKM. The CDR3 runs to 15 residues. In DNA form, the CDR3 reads TGTGCCAGCAGTACCACCGGGACAGGGACCTACGAGCAGTACTTC. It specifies CASSTTGTGTYEQYF.

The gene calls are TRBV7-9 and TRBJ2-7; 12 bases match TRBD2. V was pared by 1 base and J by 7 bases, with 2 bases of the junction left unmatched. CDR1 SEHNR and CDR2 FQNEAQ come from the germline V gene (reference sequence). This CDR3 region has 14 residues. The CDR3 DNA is TGTGCCAGCAGCTTAGGCGGACTAGCGGGGGAGCAGTACTTC. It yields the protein CASSLGGLAGEQYF.